This T cell receptor beta chain was identified in a study of technical replicates of blood from a few donors. With 3 bases removed from V and 1 base from J, the gap between germline ends came to 10 bases. Germline loops: CDR1 MNHEY, CDR2 SMNVEV (reference sequence). The CDR3 contains 14 residues. The protocol was immunoSEQ multiplex PCR, while the TCRdb copy is restricted to in-frame clones and leaves out a portion. The sample records tens of thousands of clones, 95% to 98% being singletons. Sequenced material: T cells isolated from PBMCs. The chain has TRBV27 and TRBJ2-7, with no clear D. The receptor was derived from a human donor in good health. The CDR3 region has the DNA TGTGCCAGCAGTTTGCTTGGGCCTTCCTACGAGCAGTACTTC. Amino acids: CASSLLGPSYEQYF.